Below are 8 T cell receptor beta chains sequenced from a single sample in a study of spatial heterogeneity in lung cancer. Time point given: sample taken at primary tumor resection. Unsorted whole RNA samples from tumor, nontumor lung or frozen PBMC were sequenced. TCRdb ran MiXCR on the 5' RACE reads and lists one entry per CDR3 protein. The data hold several thousand distinct CDR3 sequences, with about 29% observed a single time. This material consisted of PBMCs, taken at surgery. These receptors were obtained from a female donor with early-stage non-small cell lung cancer.

The table lists this clonotype with a few counts. Since the library was made to target alpha chains, this beta chain is a stray read and its abundance is not meaningful. This chain links TRBV6-5 with TRBJ2-3, with D perhaps matching TRBD1 (5 bases). The V end lost 4 bases, the J end lost 3 bases, and 14 bases lay between the germline ends. Germline loops: CDR1 MNHEY, CDR2 SVGAGI. This CDR3 is built from 15 residues. DNA for the CDR3: TGTGCCAGCAGTTCCGACAGAATAAAAACAGATACGCAGTATTTT. Amino acid sequence: CASSSDRIKTDTQYF.

Turning to this clonotype: This beta chain came through as a stray read in a library set up for alpha chains, and its size says little. The chain links TRBV18 to TRBJ2-3; TRBD2 might be the D (6 bases). CDR1 and CDR2 from the germline V gene are KGHSH and LQKENI. The CDR3 contains 13 residues. Trimming removed 7 bases at V and 4 bases at J, with 12 bases between. The CDR3 reads CASLGGLPDTQYF. CDR3 sequence (DNA): TGTGCCAGCTTAGGAGGGCTACCAGATACGCAGTATTTT.

This clonotype is deemed medium-sized (0.01 to 0.1%). This beta chain came through as a stray read in a library set up for alpha chains, and its size says little. This chain links TRBV2 with TRBJ2-1, with D maybe TRBD2 (5 bases). The V end was cut by 6 bases, the J end by 3 bases, with 9 bases between. The CDR3 is 13 amino acids. Germline values: CDR1 SNHLY, CDR2 FYNNEI. CDR3 residues: CASRASFYNEQFF. The CDR3 nucleotides read TGTGCCAGCAGAGCTAGCTTCTACAATGAGCAGTTCTTC. Full variable domain (remainder filled in from reference TRBV2 and TRBJ2-1): EPEVTQTPSHQVTQMGQEVILRCVPISNHLYFYWYRQILGQKVEFLVSFYNNEISEKSEIFDDQFSVERPDGSNFTLKIRSTKLEDSAMYFCASRASFYNEQFFGPGTRLTVL.

This clonotype was picked up a small number of times. Being off target in a library aimed at alpha chains, this beta chain has a size of little meaning. The rearrangement uses TRBV5-1 and TRBJ2-1; TRBD2 agrees at 8 bases. The ends lost 4 bases at V and 5 bases at J; junction bases unmatched: 11. In germline, CDR1 is SGHRS, CDR2 YFSETQ. The CDR3 is 16 residues long. Here the CDR3 DNA reads TGCGCCAGCAGCCCCCTCTCAGCGGGAGCCAACAATGAGCAGTTCTTC. It codes for CASSPLSAGANNEQFF.

Concerning this clonotype itself: The library was prepared for alpha chains; this beta chain is a stray read, so its frequency means little. This chain uses TRBV4-2 with TRBJ1-2; no clear D gene. V lost 0 bases and J lost 4, with 3 bases in between. The CDR3 spans 12 residues. Germline assignment: CDR1 LGHNA and CDR2 YNFKEQ. The CDR3 DNA reads TGTGCCAGCAGCCAAGATGCCTATGGCTACACCTTC. This translates into CASSQDAYGYTF.

About this clonotype: This beta chain is a stray read from a library made for alpha chains; its abundance is not meaningful. The chain couples TRBV23-1 to TRBJ2-7, with TRBD1 matching 7 bases. TRBV23-1 is sorted into the ORF group, with uncertain function. This CDR3 has 19 amino acids. V lost 4 bases to trimming and J lost 7 bases; unmatched junction nucleotides: 25. As DNA, the CDR3 is TGCGCCAGCAGTCCACGTCTTGCCGGGACAGCTCAAACCTTTTGTGAGCAGTACGTC. Translation: CASSPRLAGTAQTFCEQYV.

This clonotype turned up a few times. This beta chain slipped into a library made for alpha chains as a stray read, so its size is not meaningful. This sequence joins TRBV24-1 and TRBJ2-2, with no clear D. Germline V gene data show CDR1 as KGHDR and CDR2 as SFDVKD. The germline V and J ends were trimmed by 9 bases and 6 bases, with 13 bases remaining between them. The CDR3 is 13 residues long. CDR3 nucleotide sequence: TGTGCCACCGCAACGTCGCTGTCCGGGGAGCTGTTTTTT. Translation: CATATSLSGELFF.

With regard to this clonotype: For a library built for alpha chains, this beta chain is a stray read; little rests on its size. The chain carries TRBV10-3 and TRBJ2-4; D could derive from TRBD1 or TRBD2 (6 bases each). Germline values: CDR1 ENHRY, CDR2 SYGVKD. Between the trimmed V and J ends, which lost 6 bases and 4 bases, there was a span of 13 bases. The CDR3 length is 14 residues. The CDR3 protein is CAISGGGGKNIQYF. As DNA, the CDR3 is TGTGCCATCAGCGGCGGAGGGGGTAAAAACATTCAGTACTTC.